The source of this T cell receptor (beta chain) is a study of a mutant IDH1 vaccine in newly diagnosed glioma. Time point of the sample: week 35, safety follow-up. All doses held 300 ug of mutant IDH1 20-mer peptide, with topical imiquimod. Patients in the study were vaccinated eight times, receiving shots in weeks 1, 3, 5, 7, 11, 15, 19 and 23. Concerning this clone itself: Its antigen is still unknown.

Method: immunoSEQ multiplex PCR; TCRdb's copy keeps in-frame clones and lacks some. The table shows approximately 45,000 clones, with 85% to 95% occurring only once. The CDR3 length is 12 residues. Trimming cost V 4 bases and J 9 bases; bases outside gene matches: 6. The V gene's germline CDR1 is SQVTM and CDR2 ANQGSEA. The TCR was taken from a man between 50 and 59 years old with glioma. The chain combines TRBV29-1 with TRBJ2-1; 7 bases fit TRBD2. Sequencing was performed on PBMCs, taken from a glioma patient whose treatment included an IDH1 peptide vaccine. The CDR3 loop is CSVATSVSEQFF. In DNA, the CDR3 is TGCAGCGTTGCCACTAGCGTTAGTGAGCAGTTCTTC.